The entry below gives a single TCR beta chain sequence along with its context. This clonotype was counted ten times or more. Its antigen remains undetermined. No quality values exist for individual bases; no much larger clone is one base distant. The CDR3 sequence holds 11 residues, the cysteine and phenylalanine included. Left in the record is the CDR3 DNA by itself, 33 bases read in frame from the first base. V is pared back by 3 bases and J by 5 bases, with 1 base lying between the germline termini. Moderately to severely active disease, a Clinical Activity Score of at least 3, a NOSPECS grade of at least 4, and a duration under 3 months were present in ophthalmopathy patients. Exclusion was applied to patients with uncontrolled infections, other autoimmune diseases, pregnancy or lactation. Diagnoses were established on the basis of clinical symptoms, serum thyroxine and TRAb, thyroid ultrasound, and orbital computed tomography. PBMCs were separated from roughly 9.6 ml of fresh peripheral blood using Ficoll-Paque density gradient centrifugation. Trizol reagent was used to extract total RNA, and RNA quality was then checked on an Agilent 2100 Bioanalyzer.

The data belong to a study of T cells in Graves' hyperthyroidism and ophthalmopathy (dated by TCRdb to between 2017 and 2020). With respect to the entire study: Peripheral blood samples were taken at the time of initial diagnosis, prior to any treatment. To identify TCR V-J signatures that set the groups apart, the researchers used a discovery cohort of 100 patients, made up of around 42 with Graves' ophthalmopathy and some 58 with stable Graves' hyperthyroidism. Whether ophthalmopathy could be predicted prospectively was tested in an independent validation cohort made up of 18 to 20 hyperthyroidism patients plus 17 patients who later progressed to ophthalmopathy. For training and testing, the 100 or so patients in the discovery cohort were randomly divided in a 7:3 ratio. Thyroid tissue and blood T-cell repertoires from about six Graves' hyperthyroidism patients were also compared in the study. Once sampling was done, hyperthyroidism patients were given methimazole at a starting dose of 30 mg daily, whereas ophthalmopathy patients were given high-dose intravenous methylprednisolone. The paper reports TCR Vbeta CDR3 sequencing of approximately 130 peripheral blood samples: fewer than 50 ophthalmopathy, under 80 hyperthyroidism and approximately 17 progressor patients. What the study reported, not specific to this receptor: A model built on a 13 V-J signature distinguished ophthalmopathy from stable hyperthyroidism, reaching about 88% sensitivity and 81% to 83% specificity in cross-validation and 80%/75% in testing. Most expanded thyroid clonotypes (frequency above 0.001) were also detected in blood, a finding suggesting that blood repertoires may reflect thyroid immune responses. In validation, progression to ophthalmopathy was predicted by the model with around 70% sensitivity and under 85% specificity, a median of roughly 6 months before onset. Sample size was not statistically predetermined, and blinding of investigators to group allocation was not performed.

TCR beta CDR3 regions were amplified from RNA transcripts. A first-round RT-PCR of the TCR CDR3 used the HTBI primer set with the Qiagen OneStep RT-PCR kit. Libraries were constructed in a second round of multiplex PCR, after which size selection and purification were carried out. Libraries were sequenced paired-end with 100 bp reads on an Illumina HiSeq2000. The authors' pipeline ran thus. SOAPnuke was used to process the raw data, with reads discarded if the reads contained adapters or uncalled bases, had a mean Phred below 15, or lacked an exact constant-primer or identifier match. High-quality paired reads were merged with COPE v1.2.5, and unique nucleotide sequences were defined as clonotypes. MiTCR v1.1 was used to align the clonotypes against IMGT TRBV, TRBD and TRBJ reference segments. Analysis was restricted to V-J combinations with a frequency above 0.0001, which covered 99.2% of repertoires. A TCS score was defined as the ratio of F50 (clonal expansion) to E x V (chaos), with BLOSUM62-based TCRdist applied between CDR3 peptides within each V-J. Welch's t-statistics and random forest reduced 500 to 650 V-J features to fewer than 15, which were used in a naive Bayes classifier (R e1071). The similarity between thyroid and blood repertoires was quantified using the Morisita-Horn index. TCRdb reran the public reads through fastp at Q25 and MiXCR, keeping productive beta chains. Each record represents a unique CDR3 protein, reported with the most common genes and DNA among its rows. TCRdb assigned the V and J calls; the authors' analysis was not used. In all, the sample holds 640,000 or so distinct CDR3 sequences, and roughly 14% of those were seen once. Clones ranked in the top ten supply approximately 4.2% of the sample.

The chain joins TRBV12-3 or TRBV12-4 to TRBJ2-2, with the D gene not confidently named. Source material: blood. This sequence originates from a woman in her forties with Graves' ophthalmopathy. The base sequence is TGTGCCAGCAGTTTTACCGGGGAGCTGTTTTTT. This translates into CASSFTGELFF.